Each of the 28 T cell receptor beta chains below was sequenced from the same sample in a study of spatial heterogeneity in lung cancer. Stated time point: sample taken at primary tumor resection. From tumor, nontumor lung or frozen PBMC, whole RNA was taken unsorted for sequencing. From the 5' RACE reads, TCRdb called clonotypes with MiXCR, one entry per CDR3 protein. This sample has more than 9,500 distinct CDR3 sequences; approximately 15% occur once, and the top ten carry roughly half. The sequenced sample was PBMCs, obtained at surgery. Receptors originate from a male donor with early-stage non-small cell lung cancer.

The J gene is TRBJ2-1, the V gene TRBV5-5, with TRBD2 identical over 16 bases. This CDR3 comprises 18 residues. Germline CDR1 reads SGHKS; CDR2 reads YYEKEE (reference sequence). V shed 4 bases, J shed 3 bases, and the junction held 7 bases outside the gene matches. The DNA of the CDR3 is TGTGCCAGCAGCCCAGGGACTAGCGGGAGGGTTGGCTACAATGAGCAGTTCTTC. It specifies CASSPGTSGRVGYNEQFF.

This clonotype was counted between two and nine times. The chain is built from TRBV30 and TRBJ2-3, with TRBD2 matching over 13 bases. The CDR3 sequence is 16 residues long. Germline CDR1 is GTSNPN and CDR2 is SVGIG (reference sequence). V lost 1 base, J lost 3 bases, and 4 bases stayed unmatched. CDR3 nucleotide sequence: TGTGCCTGGAGTGCCGCGACTAGCGGGAGGACAGATACGCAGTATTTT. Residues: CAWSAATSGRTDTQYF.

With respect to this clonotype: One end of the junction does not line up with germline, which may come from a read error. The rearrangement joins TRBV19 to TRBJ2-7; D unclear. Germline CDR1 and CDR2: LNHDA and SQIVND (reference sequence). This CDR3 is built from 13 residues. CDR3 coding DNA: TGTGCCAGTAGTATGGGGATTGTCTACGAGCGGTACTTC. This codes for CASSMGIVYERYF.

The V call is TRBV2, the J call TRBJ1-1; TRBD1 might be the D (5 bases). The CDR3 extends over 13 amino acids. Germline V gene sequence: CDR1 SNHLY, CDR2 FYNNEI. The V gene lost 1 base and the J gene lost 4 bases, with 7 bases spanning the gap. This CDR3 reads CASSEGRGTEAFF. In DNA, the CDR3 is TGTGCCAGCAGTGAAGGAAGGGGCACTGAAGCTTTCTTT.

This clonotype was picked up a small number of times. The chain couples TRBV18 to TRBJ2-3; D is uncertain. V dropped 3 bases and J dropped 4 bases, with 8 bases sitting between them. This CDR3 has 13 residues. Germline CDR1 KGHSH, CDR2 LQKENI. CDR3 DNA: TGTGCCAGCTCACCCTCGGAATCAGATACGCAGTATTTT. Translation: CASSPSESDTQYF. Full variable domain (remainder filled in from reference TRBV18 and TRBJ2-3): NAGVMQNPRHLVRRRGQEARLRCSPMKGHSHVYWYRQLPEEGLKFMVYLQKENIIDESGMPKERFSAEFPKEGPSILRIQQVVRGDSAAYFCASSPSESDTQYFGPGTRLTVL.

At least ten counts were recorded for this clonotype. The rearrangement uses TRBV9 and TRBJ2-3; D unresolved. The CDR3 runs to 16 residues. Between the trimmed V and J ends, which lost 2 bases and 0 bases, there was a span of 13 bases. The V gene's germline CDR1 is SGDLS and CDR2 YYNGEE. The CDR3 DNA follows: TGTGCCAGCAGCGTTACCCCGGGCCAGAGCACAGATACGCAGTATTTT. Translated, it gives CASSVTPGQSTDTQYF.

To note about this clonotype: Germline and junction disagree at one end, which may indicate a read error. The chain recombines TRBV14 with TRBJ2-2; TRBD2 is a possible D gene (5 bases). This CDR3 has 13 residues. Germline V gene data show CDR1 as SGHDN and CDR2 as FVKESK. The CDR3 DNA reads TGTGCCAGCAGCCACTTTCAAACCGGGGAGCAGTTTTTT. Amino acids: CASSHFQTGEQFF. Drawing the rest from reference TRBV14 and TRBJ2-2, the complete variable domain is EAGVTQFPSHSVIEKGQTVTLRCDPISGHDNLYWYRRVMGKEIKFLLHFVKESKQDESGMPNNRFLAERTGGTYSTLKVQPAELEDSGVYFCASSHFQTGEQFFGEGSRLTVL.

The table lists this clonotype with a few counts. The chain employs TRBV20-1 and TRBJ1-5; a weak D match, TRBD1 (5 bases). V was pared by 1 base and J by 2 bases, with 18 bases between. In germline, CDR1 is DFQATT, CDR2 SNEGSKA (reference sequence). The CDR3 is 17 amino acids. CDR3 sequence (DNA): TGCAGTGCTAGAGCGTTGGGTTATCCGGGGGGCAATCAGCCCCAGCATTTT. It specifies CSARALGYPGGNQPQHF.

This chain connects TRBV3-1 to TRBJ1-6, with unresolved D. Germline V gene lookup returns CDR1 LGHDT and CDR2 YNNKEL (reference sequence). The CDR3 runs to 18 residues. Trimming shortened V by 1 base and J by 10 bases, and 23 bases separated the two germline ends. Here the CDR3 DNA reads TGTGCCAGCAGCCAAGGACGAACAGCCCGTGAGGTTCGGTCACCCCTCCACTTT. The encoded protein is CASSQGRTAREVRSPLHF.

The V and J genes are TRBV11-3 and TRBJ1-1, with 7 nucleotides matching TRBD1. CDR3 length equals 15 residues. The V gene end was trimmed by 3 bases and the J gene end by 4 bases; junction bases not matched to a gene: 8. Germline lookup yields CDR1 SGHNT and CDR2 YENEEA. Here the CDR3 DNA reads TGTGCCAGCAGCTTGACCGGACAGGCGGGCACTGAAGCTTTCTTT. It yields the protein CASSLTGQAGTEAFF.

V usage is TRBV7-9 and J usage is TRBJ2-7; D is possibly TRBD2 (6 bases). The germline V gene encodes CDR1 SEHNR and CDR2 FQNEAQ (reference sequence). CDR3 length equals 16 residues. Trimming cost V 4 bases and J 3 bases, with 19 bases left between them. CDR3 coding DNA: TGTGCCAGCAGCTCGCAATGGGCCGGGGGAGACTACGAGCAGTACTTC. Amino acids: CASSSQWAGGDYEQYF.

This clonotype was detected many times. The V gene is TRBV3-1, the J gene TRBJ2-5; D possibly corresponds to TRBD1 (6 bases). The CDR3 sequence is 16 residues long. The germline V gene encodes CDR1 LGHDT and CDR2 YNNKEL (reference sequence). Trimming took off 4 bases at V and 2 bases at J, with 17 bases between the two ends. Here the CDR3 DNA reads TGTGCCAGCAGCCTGCACCGACAGGTACCTCAAGAGACCCAGTACTTC. Translating gives CASSLHRQVPQETQYF.

This clonotype was counted a few times. The gene calls are TRBV20-1 and TRBJ2-5; D remains unclear. V was cut by 4 bases and J by 2 bases, with 11 bases left in between. The CDR3 consists of 13 residues. Germline lookup yields CDR1 DFQATT and CDR2 SNEGSKA (reference sequence). The CDR3 DNA sequence: TGCAGTGCTAAGGCGGAGTTACAAGAGACCCAGTACTTC. This gives the protein CSAKAELQETQYF.

The table lists this clonotype with a few counts. The V call is TRBV9, the J call TRBJ2-1, with D perhaps TRBD1 (6 bases). V was shortened by 3 bases and J by 3 bases, with 13 bases between the two germline ends. The CDR3 sequence is 15 residues long. Per the germline V gene, CDR1 is SGDLS and CDR2 is YYNGEE. DNA for the CDR3: TGTGCCAGCAGCGCGAGGGGGACAAACTACAATGAGCAGTTCTTC. It is translated as CASSARGTNYNEQFF.

This clonotype was observed a handful of times. V and J are TRBV12-3 or TRBV12-4 and TRBJ1-5, with D possibly being TRBD1 (6 bases). The V gene lost 3 bases and the J gene lost 3 bases, with 12 bases spanning the gap. This CDR3 has 15 amino acids. CDR3: CASSFQAGANQPQHF. CDR3 nucleotides: TGTGCCAGCAGTTTCCAGGCAGGGGCCAATCAGCCCCAGCATTTT.

This clonotype occurred a few times. The chain combines TRBV6-1 with TRBJ2-7, with TRBD1 matching 7 bases. The V segment lost 4 bases and the J segment 2 bases; nucleotides outside the gene matches: 17. Germline values: CDR1 MNHNS, CDR2 SASEGT. This CDR3 is built from 18 residues. The CDR3 protein is CASSVGQASVFAAYEQYF. The CDR3 nucleotides read TGTGCCAGCAGTGTCGGACAGGCCTCGGTTTTCGCAGCCTACGAGCAGTACTTC.

This chain joins TRBV7-2 and TRBJ2-3, with 7 nucleotides matching TRBD2. The germline gives CDR1 SGHTA, CDR2 FQGNSA. V was clipped by 7 bases and J by 3 bases; unmatched bases: 7. The CDR3 is 14 amino acids. The CDR3 region has the DNA TGTGCCAGCACCGCAGCGGGACCAACAGATACGCAGTATTTT. Its translation: CASTAAGPTDTQYF.

Comment on this clonotype: Since a much larger clone is just one base distant, this may be a read error. This CDR3 fails to terminate in the conserved phenylalanine or tryptophan, so it likely reflects a read error. The V and J genes are TRBV28 and TRBJ2-7; TRBD2 agrees at 13 bases. Trimming removed 2 bases from V and 7 bases from J; junction bases left unmatched: 11. Germline V gene sequence: CDR1 MDHEN, CDR2 SYDVKM. The CDR3 runs to 17 residues. CDR3 in amino acids: CASSLPGTSGTPREQYS. The CDR3 bases are TGTGCCAGCAGTTTACCCGGGACTAGCGGGACCCCTCGGGAGCAGTACTCC.

The chain is built from TRBV4-2 and TRBJ2-4; TRBD2 aligns across 12 bases. CDR3 size: 18 residues. V shed 1 base and J 0 bases; nucleotides not matched to a gene: 4. The germline CDR1 and CDR2 sequences are LGHNA and YNFKEQ. The CDR3 loop reads CASSQGLAGAIAKNIQYF. CDR3 coding DNA: TGTGCCAGCAGCCAAGGACTAGCGGGAGCCATAGCCAAAAACATTCAGTACTTC.

The J gene is TRBJ2-7, the V gene TRBV7-2, with a weak D call TRBD2 (5 bases). Trimming took off 3 bases at V and 4 bases at J, with 10 bases between the two ends. Germline lookup yields CDR1 SGHTA and CDR2 FQGNSA. The CDR3 runs to 13 residues. The DNA of the CDR3 is TGTGCCAGCAGCTTGTGGGAGAGGTACGAGCAGTACTTC. Its protein is CASSLWERYEQYF.

This clonotype was observed many times. V and J are TRBV7-9 and TRBJ2-7; tentative D call: TRBD2 (5 bases). Germline V CDR1 and CDR2: SEHNR, FQNEAQ (reference sequence). V was trimmed by 5 bases and J by 6 bases, leaving 11 bases between them. This CDR3 spans 12 amino acids. The chain's CDR3 is CASSPLRGEQYF. For the CDR3, the DNA is TGTGCCAGCAGCCCTTTACGGGGCGAGCAGTACTTC.

The CDR3, as DNA: TGTGCCACCAGCGGGGGATCCCTAGCGGGAGGGCACGAGCAGTACTTC. Protein sequence: CATSGGSLAGGHEQYF. The chain joins TRBV15 to TRBJ2-7; TRBD2 matches 12 bases. J was trimmed by 5 bases and V by 5 bases; bases with no gene match: 10. CDR3 length equals 16 residues. Germline lookup yields CDR1 LNHNV and CDR2 YYDKDF (reference sequence).

This clonotype turned up a few times. This chain uses TRBV23-1 with TRBJ2-7; perhaps TRBD1 as D (6 bases). TRBV23-1 is an ORF, with its function uncertain. The V gene lost 6 bases and the J gene lost 6 bases, with 12 bases spanning the gap. There are 12 residues in the CDR3. The CDR3, as DNA: TGCGCCAGCAGGGCACAGGGCGTCGAGCAGTACTTC. It specifies CASRAQGVEQYF.

This clonotype was seen more than once but under ten times. The chain joins TRBV13 to TRBJ1-2, with 7 bases aligning to TRBD1. The CDR3 extends over 16 amino acids. Looked up from germline, CDR1 is PRHDT and CDR2 is FYEKMQ (reference sequence). After removal of 1 base from V and 4 bases from J, the junction contained 9 bases not matched to a gene. As DNA, the CDR3 is TGTGCCAGCAGCTTAGCCTATCACCGGGACAGCTATGGCTACACCTTC. This codes for CASSLAYHRDSYGYTF.

This clonotype was found many times. The gene calls are TRBV4-1 and TRBJ2-1, with 10 bases matching TRBD2. CDR3 length: 18 residues. Germline V gives CDR1 MGHRA, CDR2 YSYEKL. The J segment lost 11 bases and the V segment lost 0 bases, leaving 16 bases of the junction unmatched. The CDR3: CASSQDPPGLATFNKQFF. CDR3 nucleotides: TGCGCCAGCAGCCAAGATCCCCCGGGACTAGCGACTTTTAATAAGCAGTTCTTC.

The genes are TRBV30 and TRBJ1-2; D not resolved. CDR3 length equals 13 residues. Trimming removed 4 bases from V and 3 bases from J, with 12 bases in between. CDR1 and CDR2 from the germline V gene are GTSNPN and SVGIG (reference sequence). The CDR3 here is CAWNGAGDYGYTF. The CDR3 DNA sequence: TGTGCCTGGAACGGTGCCGGTGACTATGGCTACACCTTC.

V gene TRBV21-1 combines with J gene TRBJ2-7; TRBD2 is taken as the D call from the table, unchecked against the DNA. TRBV21-1 is a pseudogene. The length of the CDR3 is 16 residues. The CDR3 bases are TGTGCCTGCCCTATGGCAGCGGGAGGGCCCCAATGGGAGCAGTACTTC. Its translation: CACPMAAGGPQWEQYF.

This clonotype was counted only a few times. A much larger clone lies a single base off, so this may be a read error. Likely a read error: the CDR3 ends without its conserved phenylalanine or tryptophan. V is TRBV13 and J is TRBJ2-5; D may be TRBD1 or TRBD2 (5 bases each). The CDR3 extends over 15 amino acids. V lost 0 bases to trimming and J lost 4 bases, with 12 bases between them. Germline V gene sequence: CDR1 PRHDT, CDR2 FYEKMQ (reference sequence). CDR3 sequence (DNA): TGTGCCAGCAGCTTAGGAGGGGACCTTAGAGAGACCCAGTACTTG. It codes for CASSLGGDLRETQYL.